This T cell receptor beta chain originates from a study of cytomegalovirus exposure and HLA in healthy donors. Study-level results: Reports indicate that TCR beta sequences accurately predicted the HLA-A and HLA-B alleles of most subjects. Rarity marked most TCR sequences, yet some public TCRs occurred in many donors. Serostatus for CMV was the only available immune exposure information.

The germline V gene encodes CDR1 LGHNA and CDR2 YSLEER. With V trimmed by 1 base and J by 4 bases, 23 bases remained unmatched. CDR3 length: 21 residues. As regards this clone: As yet, its antigen is unknown.

The PCR used 60 Vbeta and 13 Jbeta primers. The data were produced by immunoSEQ multiplex PCR, yet TCRdb's version contains in-frame clones alone and is incomplete. The sample records 150,000 to 200,000 clones, around 81% being singletons. Despite likely unrecorded immune exposures, the donors were nominally healthy at the time of sampling. The sequence came from a man aged 18 to 30 in good health and CMV-seronegative. This sequence joins TRBV4-3 and TRBJ2-7; 9 bases match TRBD2. Sample: PBMCs. The CDR3 DNA sequence: TGCGCCAGCAGCCAAGGGCCGGGCGGGGGGGCCCTTACTCCTCCCTTTTACGAGCAGTACTTC. Its protein is CASSQGPGGGALTPPFYEQYF.